There are many counts of the clone carrying this T cell receptor beta chain. Its antigen is not identified. The CDR3 has 13 amino acids. V lost 4 bases, J lost 1 base, and 7 bases lay in between. Germline V gives CDR1 SQVTM, CDR2 ANQGSEA. This sample was taken from a study of response to subunit inactivated influenza vaccine. One entry per CDR3 protein results from TCRdb running MiXCR on the RT-PCR reads. Seen here are 200,000 to 300,000 distinct CDR3 sequences, over 9% observed once, and the top ten hold approximately 7.8%. Findings and limits, study-wide: Researchers suggested that each seasonal influenza vaccination recruits few new T cells.

Sequenced material: non-naive T cells sorted from PBMCs, taken around 15 days before vaccination. The clonotype was recovered from a man aged 45-60 years who received an inactivated influenza vaccine. The chain links TRBV29-1 to TRBJ2-2, with no clear D. The CDR3 region is CSVGQRNTGELFF. The CDR3 nucleotides read TGCAGCGTTGGTCAGAGGAACACCGGGGAGCTGTTTTTT.